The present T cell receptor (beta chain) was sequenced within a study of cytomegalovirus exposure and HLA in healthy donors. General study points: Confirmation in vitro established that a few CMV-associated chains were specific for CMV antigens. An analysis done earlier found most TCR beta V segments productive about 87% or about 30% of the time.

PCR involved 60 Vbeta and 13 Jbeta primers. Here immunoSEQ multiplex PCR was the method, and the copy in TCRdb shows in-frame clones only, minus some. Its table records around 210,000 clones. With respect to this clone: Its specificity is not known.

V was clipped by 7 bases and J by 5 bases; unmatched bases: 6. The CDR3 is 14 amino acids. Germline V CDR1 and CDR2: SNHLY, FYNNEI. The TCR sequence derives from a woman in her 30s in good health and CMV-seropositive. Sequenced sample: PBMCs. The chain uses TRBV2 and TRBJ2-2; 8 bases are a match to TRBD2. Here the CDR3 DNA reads TGTGCCAGCAATCTTTTAGCGGGGACCGGGGAGCTGTTTTTT. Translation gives CASNLLAGTGELFF.